The clone carrying this TCR beta chain was observed a few times. The CDR3 contains 12 residues. The ends were cut back, 3 bases at V and 9 bases at J, with 9 bases in the middle. CDR1 MGHRA and CDR2 YSYEKL come from the germline V gene. The sample originates from a study of control samples from healthy donors and cancer patients. The method was immunoSEQ multiplex PCR; TCRdb's version includes in-frame clones alone and lacks a portion of them. This repertoire shows about 150,000 clones, under 95% found once; its top ten account for roughly 5.5%. The specimen was blood. This clonotype was obtained from a man younger than 30 in good health. The V call is TRBV4-1, the J call TRBJ1-5; D unresolved. CDR3 DNA: TGCGCCAGCAGCCAGGGCTCGCGGCCCCAGCATTTT. Translation gives CASSQGSRPQHF.